Presented here are 3 T cell receptor beta chains from one specimen sequenced in a study of T cells in Graves' hyperthyroidism and ophthalmopathy. From RNA transcripts, TCR beta CDR3 regions were amplified. Using the HTBI primer set, a first-round RT-PCR was run on the TCR CDR3. TCRdb ran MiXCR on the multiplex PCR reads and lists one entry per CDR3 protein. The data contain about 570,000 distinct CDR3 sequences, around 46% of them singletons. Sequenced: peripheral blood or thyroid tissue (not recorded which). Receptor source: an adult woman with Graves' disease, either hyperthyroidism or ophthalmopathy (not recorded which).

This clonotype came up a few times. One end of the junction does not line up with germline, which may come from a read error. The genes are TRBV11-2 and TRBJ1-2; TRBD1 might be the D (6 bases). CDR3 length: 14 amino acids. In germline, CDR1 is SGHAT, CDR2 FQNNGV. The CDR3 is CASSGRGRNYGYTF. CDR3 coding DNA: TGTGCTAGCAGCGGCAGGGGACGAAACTATGGCTACACCTTC.

This clonotype was picked up many times. The chain combines TRBV2 with TRBJ2-7; D might be TRBD1 or TRBD2, each matching 6 bases. With 5 bases removed from V and 6 bases from J, the gap between germline ends came to 11 bases. Germline V CDR1 and CDR2: SNHLY, FYNNEI. This CDR3 has 12 residues. Here the CDR3 reads CASSPRGAEQYF. The CDR3 nucleotides read TGTGCCAGCAGTCCAAGGGGGGCCGAGCAGTACTTC.

This clonotype has ten or more counts. The J gene is TRBJ2-7, the V gene TRBV10-1; D not certain. The germline V gene has CDR1 WNHNN and CDR2 SYGVQD (reference sequence). Trimming took 9 bases from V and 1 from J, leaving 13 bases between them. The CDR3 is 13 amino acids. Here the CDR3 reads CARRLDPSYEQYF. The CDR3 bases are TGCGCCAGGCGCCTGGACCCATCCTACGAGCAGTACTTC.